This section outlines one T cell receptor (beta chain) sequence together with its context. The sort gate was single viable CD3+CD4+CD8-CD45RO+ cells for memory CD4+ T cells. Serum IgG to CMV pp150, pp28, p38 and p52 defined serostatus. The CDR3 consists of 16 residues. V was cut by 5 bases and J by 1 base, with 12 bases left in between. Germline V lookup: CDR1 PRHDT, CDR2 FYEKMQ (reference sequence). These data come from a study of memory CD4+ T cells and cytomegalovirus serostatus. Measured with immunoSEQ multiplex PCR; TCRdb has only the in-frame clones, and not every one. This table has 50,000 to 70,000 clones, around 85% appearing once.

The chain employs TRBV13 and TRBJ2-6; D unclear. The sequenced sample was memory CD4+ T cells from blood. The clonotype originates from an adult in good health and CMV-seronegative. The CDR3 DNA is TGTGCCAGCAGCCCCTTCTTGGGGTCTGGGGCCAACGTCCTGACTTTC. Translated: CASSPFLGSGANVLTF.